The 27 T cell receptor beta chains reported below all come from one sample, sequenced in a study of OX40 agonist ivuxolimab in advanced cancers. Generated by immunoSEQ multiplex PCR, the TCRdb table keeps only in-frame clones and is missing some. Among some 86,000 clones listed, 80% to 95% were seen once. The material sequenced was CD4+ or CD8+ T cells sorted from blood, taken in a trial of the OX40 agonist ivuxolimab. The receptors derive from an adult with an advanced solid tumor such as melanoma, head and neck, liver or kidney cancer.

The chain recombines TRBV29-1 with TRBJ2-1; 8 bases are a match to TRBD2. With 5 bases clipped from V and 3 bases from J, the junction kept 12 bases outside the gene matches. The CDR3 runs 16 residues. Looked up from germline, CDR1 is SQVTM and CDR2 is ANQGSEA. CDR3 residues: CSVPPTGGLNYNEQFF. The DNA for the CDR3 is TGCAGCGTTCCTCCCACGGGAGGGCTTAACTACAATGAGCAGTTCTTC.

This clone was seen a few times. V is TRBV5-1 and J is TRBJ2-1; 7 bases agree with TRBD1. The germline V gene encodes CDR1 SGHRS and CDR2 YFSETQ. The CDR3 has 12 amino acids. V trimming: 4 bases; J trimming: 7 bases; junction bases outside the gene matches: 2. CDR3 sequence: CASSQQGNEQFF. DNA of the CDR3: TGCGCCAGCAGCCAACAGGGGAATGAGCAGTTCTTC. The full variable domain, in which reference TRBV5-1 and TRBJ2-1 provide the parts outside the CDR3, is KAGVTQTPRYLIKTRGQQVTLSCSPISGHRSVSWYQQTPGQGLQFLFEYFSETQRNKGNFPGRFSGRQFSNSRSEMNVSTLELGDSALYLCASSQQGNEQFFGPGTRLTVL.

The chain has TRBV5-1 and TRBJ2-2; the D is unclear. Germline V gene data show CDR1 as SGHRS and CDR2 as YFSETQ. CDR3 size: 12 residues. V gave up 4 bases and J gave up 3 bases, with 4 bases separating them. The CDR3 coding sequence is TGCGCCAGCAGCCTTGACACCGGGGAGCTGTTTTTT. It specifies CASSLDTGELFF.

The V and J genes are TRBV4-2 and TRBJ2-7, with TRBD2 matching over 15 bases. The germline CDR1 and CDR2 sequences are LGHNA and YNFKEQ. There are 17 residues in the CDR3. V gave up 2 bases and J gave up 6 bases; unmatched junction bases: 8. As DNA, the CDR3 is TGTGCCAGCAGCCAATCCGGACTAGCGGGGGGGCTTGTCGAGCAGTACTTC. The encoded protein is CASSQSGLAGGLVEQYF.

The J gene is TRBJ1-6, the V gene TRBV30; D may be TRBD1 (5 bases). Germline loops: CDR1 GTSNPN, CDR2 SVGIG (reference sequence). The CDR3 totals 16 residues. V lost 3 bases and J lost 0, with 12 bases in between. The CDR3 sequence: CAWRPRGSSYNSPLHF. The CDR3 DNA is TGTGCCTGGAGGCCAAGGGGAAGCTCCTATAATTCACCCCTCCACTTT.

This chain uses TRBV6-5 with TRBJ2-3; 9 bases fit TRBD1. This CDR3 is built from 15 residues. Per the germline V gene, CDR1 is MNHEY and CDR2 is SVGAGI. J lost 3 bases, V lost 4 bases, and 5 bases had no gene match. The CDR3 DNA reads TGTGCCAGCAGTTTCATCGGACAGGGGACAGATACGCAGTATTTT. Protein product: CASSFIGQGTDTQYF.

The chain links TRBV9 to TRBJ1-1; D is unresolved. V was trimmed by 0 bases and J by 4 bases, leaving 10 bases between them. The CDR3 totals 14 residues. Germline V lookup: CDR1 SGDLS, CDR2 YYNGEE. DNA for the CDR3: TGTGCCAGCAGCGTAGATGGCATTACCACTGAAGCTTTCTTT. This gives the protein CASSVDGITTEAFF. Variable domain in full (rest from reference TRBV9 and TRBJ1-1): DSGVTQTPKHLITATGQRVTLRCSPRSGDLSVYWYQQSLDQGLQFLIQYYNGEERAKGNILERFSAQQFPDLHSELNLSSLELGDSALYFCASSVDGITTEAFFGQGTRLTVV.

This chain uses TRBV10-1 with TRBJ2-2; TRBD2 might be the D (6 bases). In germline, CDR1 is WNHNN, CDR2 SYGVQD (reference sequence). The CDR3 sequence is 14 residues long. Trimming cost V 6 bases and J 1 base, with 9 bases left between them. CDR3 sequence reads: CASSLSGNTGELFF. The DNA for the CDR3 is TGCGCCAGCAGCCTTAGCGGGAACACCGGGGAGCTGTTTTTT.

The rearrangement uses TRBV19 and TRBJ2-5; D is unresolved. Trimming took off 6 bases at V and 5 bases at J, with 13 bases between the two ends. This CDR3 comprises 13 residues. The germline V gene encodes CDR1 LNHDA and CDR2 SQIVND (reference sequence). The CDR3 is CASRPTGGETQYF. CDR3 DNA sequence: TGTGCCAGTAGGCCTACGGGTGGGGAGACCCAGTACTTC.

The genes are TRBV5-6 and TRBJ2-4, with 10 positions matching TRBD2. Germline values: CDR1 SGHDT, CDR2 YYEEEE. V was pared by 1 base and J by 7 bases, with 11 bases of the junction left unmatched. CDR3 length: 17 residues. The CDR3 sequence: CASSLRVSGGARNIQYF. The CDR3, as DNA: TGTGCCAGCAGCTTGAGAGTGAGCGGGGGGGCCCGGAACATTCAGTACTTC.

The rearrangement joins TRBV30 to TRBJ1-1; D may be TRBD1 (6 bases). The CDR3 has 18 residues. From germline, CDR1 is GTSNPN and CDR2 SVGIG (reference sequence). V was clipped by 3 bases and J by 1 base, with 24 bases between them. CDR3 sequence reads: CAWSGGIGTIPGNTEAFF. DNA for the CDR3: TGTGCCTGGAGCGGAGGGATCGGGACAATACCGGGGAACACTGAAGCTTTCTTT.

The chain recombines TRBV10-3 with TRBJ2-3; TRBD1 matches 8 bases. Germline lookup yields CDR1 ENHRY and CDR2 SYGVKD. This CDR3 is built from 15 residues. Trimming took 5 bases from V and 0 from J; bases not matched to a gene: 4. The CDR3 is CAISRTGQSTDTQYF. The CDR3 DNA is TGTGCCATCAGTCGGACAGGGCAAAGCACAGATACGCAGTATTTT.

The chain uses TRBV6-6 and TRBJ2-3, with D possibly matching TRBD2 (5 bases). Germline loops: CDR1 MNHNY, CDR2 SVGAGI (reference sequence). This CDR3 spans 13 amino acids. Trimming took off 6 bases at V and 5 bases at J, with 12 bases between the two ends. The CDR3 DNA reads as TGTGCCAGCAGGTGGACTCAAGGAGATACGCAGTATTTT. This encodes CASRWTQGDTQYF.

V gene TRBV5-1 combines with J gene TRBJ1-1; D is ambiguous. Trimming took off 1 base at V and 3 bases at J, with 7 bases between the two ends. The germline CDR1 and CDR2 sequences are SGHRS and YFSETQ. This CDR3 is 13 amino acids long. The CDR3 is CASSLPSHTEAFF. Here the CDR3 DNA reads TGCGCCAGCAGCTTGCCCAGCCACACTGAAGCTTTCTTT.

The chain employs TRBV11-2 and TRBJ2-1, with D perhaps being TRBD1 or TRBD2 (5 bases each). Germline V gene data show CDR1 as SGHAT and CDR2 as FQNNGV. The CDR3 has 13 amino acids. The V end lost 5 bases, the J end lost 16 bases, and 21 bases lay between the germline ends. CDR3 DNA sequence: TGTGCCAGCAGCCTCGAAGGGTGGTACGGGGCATTCTTC. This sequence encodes CASSLEGWYGAFF.

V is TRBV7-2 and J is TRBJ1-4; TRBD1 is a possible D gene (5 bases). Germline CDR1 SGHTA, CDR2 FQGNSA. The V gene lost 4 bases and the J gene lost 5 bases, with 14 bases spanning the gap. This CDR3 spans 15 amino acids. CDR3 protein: CASSCPGPRNEKLFF. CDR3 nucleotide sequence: TGTGCCAGCAGCTGCCCGGGACCGAGAAATGAAAAACTGTTTTTT.

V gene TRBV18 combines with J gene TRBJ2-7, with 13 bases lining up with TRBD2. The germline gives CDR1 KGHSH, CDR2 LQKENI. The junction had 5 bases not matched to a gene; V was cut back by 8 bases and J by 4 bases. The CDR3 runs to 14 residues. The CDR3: CASAGLAGNYEQYF. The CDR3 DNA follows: TGTGCCAGCGCGGGACTAGCGGGGAATTACGAGCAGTACTTC.

In DNA form, the CDR3 reads TGTGCCAGCAGCCACCGGGACAGGGTCGCTGAAGCTTTCTTT. It translates to CASSHRDRVAEAFF. This chain joins TRBV6-5 and TRBJ1-1, with TRBD1 matching over 9 bases. V lost 6 bases to trimming and J lost 6 bases; unmatched junction nucleotides: 8. This CDR3 has 14 amino acids. The germline CDR1 and CDR2 sequences are MNHEY and SVGAGI.

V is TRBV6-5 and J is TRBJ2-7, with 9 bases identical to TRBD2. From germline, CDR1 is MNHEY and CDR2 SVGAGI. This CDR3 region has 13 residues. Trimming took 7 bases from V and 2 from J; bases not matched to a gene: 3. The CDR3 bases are TGTGCCAGCAACGTAGCGGGGGCCTACGAGCAGTACGTC. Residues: CASNVAGAYEQYV.

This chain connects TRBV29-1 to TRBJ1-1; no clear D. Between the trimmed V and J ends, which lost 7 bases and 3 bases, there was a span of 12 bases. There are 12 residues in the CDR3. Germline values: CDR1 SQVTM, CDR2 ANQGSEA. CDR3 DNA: TGCAGCGCCTTGGACTGGGACACTGAAGCTTTCTTT. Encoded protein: CSALDWDTEAFF.

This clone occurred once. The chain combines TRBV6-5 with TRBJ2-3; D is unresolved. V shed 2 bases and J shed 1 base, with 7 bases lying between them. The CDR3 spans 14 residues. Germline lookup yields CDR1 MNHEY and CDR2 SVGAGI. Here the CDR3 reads CASSYSDRTDTQYF. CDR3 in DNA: TGTGCCAGCAGTTACAGTGACCGCACAGATACGCAGTATTTT.

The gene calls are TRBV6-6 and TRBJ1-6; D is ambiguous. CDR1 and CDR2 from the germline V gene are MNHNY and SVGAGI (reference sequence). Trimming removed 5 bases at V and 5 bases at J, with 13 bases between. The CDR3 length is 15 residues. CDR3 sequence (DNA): TGTGCCAGCAGTCCCCCCCGGGGAAATAATTCACCCCTCCACTTT. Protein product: CASSPPRGNNSPLHF.

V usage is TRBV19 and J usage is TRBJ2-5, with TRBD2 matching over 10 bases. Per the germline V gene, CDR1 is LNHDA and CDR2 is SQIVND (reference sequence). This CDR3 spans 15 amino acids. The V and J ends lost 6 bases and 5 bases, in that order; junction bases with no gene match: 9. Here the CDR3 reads CASSNSGGAGETQYF. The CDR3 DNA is TGTGCCAGTAGCAACAGCGGGGGGGCGGGTGAGACCCAGTACTTC.

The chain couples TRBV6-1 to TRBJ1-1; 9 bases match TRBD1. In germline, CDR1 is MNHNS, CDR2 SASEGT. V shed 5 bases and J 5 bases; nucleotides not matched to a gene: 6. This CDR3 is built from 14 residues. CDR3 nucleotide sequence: TGTGCCAGCAGTTCGACGACAGGGGGAACTGAAGCTTTCTTT. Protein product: CASSSTTGGTEAFF.

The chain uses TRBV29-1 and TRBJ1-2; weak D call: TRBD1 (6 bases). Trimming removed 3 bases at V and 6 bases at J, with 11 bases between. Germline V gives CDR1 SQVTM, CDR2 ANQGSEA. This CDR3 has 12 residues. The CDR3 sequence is CSVDFRGDGYTF. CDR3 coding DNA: TGCAGCGTTGACTTCAGGGGTGATGGCTACACCTTC.

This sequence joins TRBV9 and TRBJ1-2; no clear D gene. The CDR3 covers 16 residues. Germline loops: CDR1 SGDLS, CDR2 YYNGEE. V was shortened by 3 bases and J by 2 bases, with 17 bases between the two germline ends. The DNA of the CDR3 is TGTGCCAGCAGCGCCTCCGATTTGCAGAGAAACTATGGCTACACCTTC. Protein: CASSASDLQRNYGYTF.

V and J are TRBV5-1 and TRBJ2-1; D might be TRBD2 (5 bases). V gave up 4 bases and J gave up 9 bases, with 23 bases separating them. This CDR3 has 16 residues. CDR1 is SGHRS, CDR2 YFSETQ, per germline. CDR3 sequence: CASSRTGLQDGVEQFF. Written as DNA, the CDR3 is TGCGCCAGCAGCCGGACGGGCCTCCAGGACGGGGTTGAGCAGTTCTTC.